Presented here are 32 T cell receptor beta chains from one specimen sequenced in a study of blood T cells in healthy people across ages. Using a J-beta primer mix together with a sample-barcoded 5' primer, a second PCR was run for roughly 6 to 12 cycles. In TCRdb, the 5' RACE reads were re-called with MiXCR into one record per CDR3 protein. The sample contains about 560,000 distinct CDR3 sequences, around 27% of which appear only once. These data were also reused for a study on T cells of mothers and their children.

The sample was blood. All receptors come from a boy aged 2 to 10 in good health.

This clonotype was seen just once. This chain uses TRBV14 with TRBJ2-1; D remains unclear. CDR1 and CDR2 from the germline V gene are SGHDN and FVKESK. The length of the CDR3 is 15 residues. The V and J ends lost 3 bases and 5 bases respectively, with 14 bases between them. In DNA form, the CDR3 reads TGTGCCAGCAGCCAGCGGCTAGTCCTCGACAATGAGCAGTTCTTC. This sequence encodes CASSQRLVLDNEQFF.

The CDR3 nucleotides read TGTGCCAGCAGTTGGGACGTCCTCACTGAAAAACTGTTTTTT. It translates to CASSWDVLTEKLFF. V is TRBV6-1 and J is TRBJ1-4; maybe TRBD1 (5 bases). This CDR3 spans 14 amino acids. V was cut by 5 bases and J by 7 bases, with 14 bases left in between. Looked up from germline, CDR1 is MNHNS and CDR2 is SASEGT.

The V and J genes are TRBV28 and TRBJ1-4; weak D call: TRBD1 (6 bases). CDR1 MDHEN and CDR2 SYDVKM come from the germline V gene. This CDR3 is 13 amino acids long. V was trimmed by 10 bases and J by 7 bases, leaving 16 bases between them. The CDR3 loop is CATRRRGGEKLFF. CDR3 in DNA: TGTGCCACCCGTCGGAGGGGGGGTGAAAAACTGTTTTTT.

In this sample, this clonotype turned up a few times. This chain connects TRBV27 to TRBJ2-7, with 8 bases aligning to TRBD2. The CDR3 spans 15 residues. In germline, CDR1 is MNHEY, CDR2 SMNVEV (reference sequence). J lost 2 bases, V lost 8 bases, and 11 bases had no gene match. CDR3 bases: TGTGCCAGCTCTCCCCGCGGGAGGACTACCTACGAGCAGTACTTC. It translates to CASSPRGRTTYEQYF.

The V gene is TRBV18, the J gene TRBJ2-5, with no clear D. The CDR3 has 13 amino acids. V was clipped by 2 bases and J by 4 bases, with 8 bases between them. Germline assignment: CDR1 KGHSH and CDR2 LQKENI. The CDR3 spells CASSPGPAETQYF. The CDR3 nucleotides are TGTGCCAGCTCACCAGGTCCCGCAGAGACCCAGTACTTC.

This clonotype showed up just once. The chain is built from TRBV28 and TRBJ2-7; TRBD1 matches at 12 bases. Losses at the gene ends were 3 bases for V and 9 bases for J; bases not matched to a gene: 9. The CDR3 is 15 residues long. CDR1 MDHEN and CDR2 SYDVKM come from the germline V gene. The CDR3 DNA follows: TGTGCCAGCAGTTTGAGGGACAGGGGGCTGAGGGTGCAGTACTTC. Encoded protein: CASSLRDRGLRVQYF. The full variable domain, rest sourced from reference TRBV28 and TRBJ2-7, is DVKVTQSSRYLVKRTGEKVFLECVQDMDHENMFWYRQDPGLGLRLIYFSYDVKMKEKGDIPEGYSVSREKKERFSLILESASTNQTSMYLCASSLRDRGLRVQYFGPGTRLTVT.

The V call is TRBV7-6, the J call TRBJ2-3; 10 bases match TRBD2. V dropped 5 bases and J dropped 0; count of bases not matched to a gene: 11. The CDR3 is 18 amino acids. Germline-derived CDR1 and CDR2 are SGHVS and FNYEAQ. The CDR3 coding sequence is TGTGCCAGCAGCCTCCCTAGTGGACTAGCGGACAGCACAGATACGCAGTATTTT. It translates to CASSLPSGLADSTDTQYF.

The chain links TRBV30 to TRBJ1-4, with D possibly being TRBD1 (5 bases). This CDR3 spans 15 amino acids. V was trimmed by 5 bases and J by 5 bases, leaving 18 bases between them. Germline CDR1 and CDR2: GTSNPN and SVGIG (reference sequence). The CDR3 DNA follows: TGTGCCTGGGATACCCCGGGACGTGGAAATGAAAAACTGTTTTTT. It codes for CAWDTPGRGNEKLFF.

This clonotype appeared many times. The rearrangement links TRBV4-3 to TRBJ2-7; 8 bases line up with TRBD1. Unmatched junction bases numbered 6, after V lost 4 bases and J lost 7 bases. There are 13 residues in the CDR3. Per the germline V gene, CDR1 is LGHNA and CDR2 is YSLEER. DNA for the CDR3: TGCGCCAGCAGCCGCTGGACAGGGAGGGAGCAGTACTTC. It encodes CASSRWTGREQYF.

This clonotype turned up a few times. The chain recombines TRBV7-6 with TRBJ2-7, with unresolved D. The CDR3 runs 15 residues. V lost 2 bases to trimming and J lost 4 bases, with 15 bases between them. Per the germline V gene, CDR1 is SGHVS and CDR2 is FNYEAQ. The CDR3 sequence: CASSLKMGMNYEQYF. CDR3 DNA: TGTGCCAGCAGCTTAAAAATGGGAATGAATTACGAGCAGTACTTC.

The sample holds a few counts of this clonotype. The chain carries TRBV20-1 and TRBJ2-5, with D maybe TRBD2 (6 bases). The J call may be faulty, since TRBJ2-1 better matches the DNA end. CDR1 and CDR2 from the germline V gene are DFQATT and SNEGSKA (reference sequence). The CDR3 spans 16 residues. The CDR3, as DNA: TGCAGTGCTCTAAATAGCGGCCCCCTGGGCTACAATGAGCAGTTCTTC. Amino acids: CSALNSGPLGYNEQFF.

This clonotype appeared a few times. V gene TRBV4-1 combines with J gene TRBJ1-3, with TRBD1 identical over 7 bases. Unmatched junction bases numbered 4, after V lost 1 base and J lost 4 bases. Germline V lookup: CDR1 MGHRA, CDR2 YSYEKL. The CDR3 is 15 amino acids. The CDR3 spells CASSQGQGRGNTIYF. The CDR3 DNA is TGCGCCAGCAGCCAAGGACAGGGCCGGGGAAACACCATATATTTT.

There are a few counts of this clonotype. The chain employs TRBV6-1 and TRBJ2-1; D gene uncertain. This CDR3 comprises 15 residues. Germline assignment: CDR1 MNHNS and CDR2 SASEGT. Trimming took off 7 bases at V and 2 bases at J, with 15 bases between the two ends. The CDR3 loop reads CASTELGYTYNEQFF. The CDR3 DNA follows: TGTGCCAGCACTGAGCTGGGGTACACCTACAATGAGCAGTTCTTC.

This clonotype has more than one count but fewer than ten. The chain links TRBV27 to TRBJ2-1; 7 nucleotides match TRBD2. From germline, CDR1 is MNHEY and CDR2 SMNVEV (reference sequence). The CDR3 sequence is 20 residues long. V lost 2 bases and J lost 0; bases outside the gene matches: 16. The CDR3 sequence is CASSLVFTSASPSSYNEQFF. The CDR3 region has the DNA TGTGCCAGCAGTTTAGTGTTTACTAGCGCGAGTCCCAGCTCCTACAATGAGCAGTTCTTC.

The genes are TRBV12-5 and TRBJ2-2; tentative D call: TRBD1 (6 bases). Germline loops: CDR1 LGHNT, CDR2 FRNRAP. V dropped 1 base and J dropped 1 base, with 10 bases sitting between them. CDR3 length: 16 amino acids. The CDR3 sequence is CASGLDSRGNTGELFF. CDR3 DNA sequence: TGTGCTAGTGGTTTGGACTCCAGGGGGAACACCGGGGAGCTGTTTTTT.

The table lists this clonotype with a few counts. V and J are TRBV10-3 and TRBJ2-7; perhaps TRBD2 as D (5 bases). The ends were cut back, 0 bases at V and 6 bases at J, with 9 bases in the middle. The CDR3 extends over 13 amino acids. CDR1 and CDR2 (germline): ENHRY, SYGVKD. CDR3 sequence (DNA): TGTGCCATCAGTGAGTCGGAGGTGGGCGAGCAGTACTTC. It codes for CAISESEVGEQYF.

This clonotype was recorded a few times. This chain uses TRBV27 with TRBJ2-7; no clear D. There are 14 residues in the CDR3. Germline V gene lookup returns CDR1 MNHEY and CDR2 SMNVEV (reference sequence). Trimming cost V 6 bases and J 1 base, with 13 bases left between them. Here the CDR3 reads CASSRSGVSYEQYF. The CDR3 bases are TGTGCCAGCAGCCGCAGTGGGGTATCCTACGAGCAGTACTTC.

This sequence joins TRBV6-5 and TRBJ1-6, with 8 nucleotides matching TRBD1. CDR3 length: 15 residues. The V gene end was trimmed by 1 base and the J gene end by 7 bases; junction bases not matched to a gene: 3. Germline assignment: CDR1 MNHEY and CDR2 SVGAGI. The CDR3 coding sequence is TGTGCCAGCAGTTACTATAACAGGGGGAATTCACCCCTCCACTTT. Protein sequence: CASSYYNRGNSPLHF.

This rearrangement joins TRBV20-1 to TRBJ2-5; D gene uncertain. This CDR3 is 15 amino acids long. V lost 1 base and J 4 bases, leaving 16 bases between the germline ends. From germline, CDR1 is DFQATT and CDR2 SNEGSKA (reference sequence). The CDR3 coding sequence is TGCAGTGCTAGAGGGGATGGCCGCCTCGGAGAGACCCAGTACTTC. Its protein is CSARGDGRLGETQYF.

With regard to this clonotype: The conserved closing phenylalanine or tryptophan is absent in this CDR3, likely reflecting a read error. The chain links TRBV2 to TRBJ2-7; TRBD2 agrees at 7 bases. V lost 6 bases to trimming and J lost 5 bases; unmatched junction nucleotides: 13. The germline gives CDR1 SNHLY, CDR2 FYNNEI. The CDR3 runs 15 residues. In DNA form, the CDR3 reads TGTGCCAGCAGGAGGGAGGGGTTATTGCGGGACGAGCAGTACCTC. This sequence encodes CASRREGLLRDEQYL.

This chain uses TRBV9 with TRBJ2-7; D tentatively fits TRBD1 or TRBD2 (5 bases each). The CDR3 contains 13 residues. CDR1 and CDR2 (germline): SGDLS, YYNGEE. Deletions cut 2 bases from V and 5 bases from J, with 11 bases between. The CDR3 reads CASSVGTVDEQYF. Written as DNA, the CDR3 is TGTGCCAGCAGCGTCGGGACCGTGGACGAGCAGTACTTC.

This clonotype turned up a few times. The CDR3 here is CSVNHRGTDTQYF. In nucleotides, the CDR3 is TGCAGCGTTAACCACCGGGGCACAGATACGCAGTATTTT. The chain recombines TRBV29-1 with TRBJ2-3; D gene unclear. The CDR3 consists of 13 residues. Trimming removed 5 bases at V and 1 base at J, with 10 bases between. The germline CDR1 and CDR2 sequences are SQVTM and ANQGSEA.

CDR3 sequence (DNA): TGTGCCACCGATCACCAGGGGAATGGCTACACCTTC. It specifies CATDHQGNGYTF. The chain is built from TRBV15 and TRBJ1-2; D is possibly TRBD1 (6 bases). CDR3 length equals 12 residues. Deletions cut 8 bases from V and 6 bases from J, with 13 bases between. Germline V CDR1 and CDR2: LNHNV, YYDKDF (reference sequence).

This clonotype was found a few times. This chain joins TRBV7-9 and TRBJ2-4, with no clear D. V was cut by 4 bases and J by 9 bases, with 10 bases left in between. CDR1 is SEHNR and CDR2 is FQNEAQ in the germline V gene (reference sequence). The length of the CDR3 is 12 residues. CDR3 region: CASSSAYSIQYF. The DNA for the CDR3 is TGTGCCAGCAGCTCAGCCTACAGCATTCAGTACTTC.

This clonotype came up a few times. The rearrangement joins TRBV27 to TRBJ1-5, with 7 bases identical to TRBD1. The CDR3 extends over 15 amino acids. Trimming at V came to 5 bases and at J to 10 bases, leaving 14 bases not matched to a gene. CDR1 is MNHEY and CDR2 is SMNVEV in the germline V gene (reference sequence). The CDR3: CASSAGTDGGYPQHF. The CDR3 nucleotides are TGTGCCAGCAGTGCCGGGACAGACGGCGGTTATCCCCAGCATTTT.

This clonotype has just a few counts. V usage is TRBV6-1 and J usage is TRBJ2-5; D call uncertain. The J call is in doubt because the DNA end fits TRBJ2-7 better. From germline, CDR1 is MNHNS and CDR2 SASEGT. The CDR3 has 14 residues. CDR3 residues: CASSVSPFSYEQYF. The CDR3 nucleotides read TGTGCCAGCAGTGTATCGCCGTTCTCCTACGAGCAGTACTTC.

This chain joins TRBV5-1 and TRBJ1-4; 7 bases match TRBD1. J lost 12 bases, V lost 0 bases, and 8 bases had no gene match. CDR1 is SGHRS and CDR2 is YFSETQ in the germline V gene. The CDR3 extends over 14 amino acids. As DNA, the CDR3 is TGCGCCAGCAGCTTGGGGGACAGCGCGCAGGAACTGTTTTTT. It yields the protein CASSLGDSAQELFF.

This clonotype appeared a few times. The chain couples TRBV20-1 to TRBJ1-2, with a tentative D call TRBD1 (6 bases). Per germline, CDR1 DFQATT and CDR2 SNEGSKA (reference sequence). The CDR3 has 11 amino acids. Trimming took off 2 bases at V and 8 bases at J, with 9 bases between the two ends. CDR3 region: CSARQGRGYTF. Here the CDR3 DNA reads TGCAGTGCTAGACAGGGGAGAGGCTACACCTTC.

This clonotype has only a few counts. V usage is TRBV6-1 and J usage is TRBJ2-1, with TRBD1 as a possible D gene (6 bases). V was clipped by 3 bases and J by 0 bases, with 9 bases between them. This CDR3 has 15 residues. CDR1 MNHNS and CDR2 SASEGT come from the germline V gene. CDR3 residues: CASSETGLSYNEQFF. CDR3 nucleotides: TGTGCCAGCAGTGAGACAGGTCTCTCCTACAATGAGCAGTTCTTC.

This clonotype was counted only a few times. V and J are TRBV15 and TRBJ2-5; no reliable D call. V lost 0 bases and J lost 4, with 9 bases in between. This CDR3 has 14 amino acids. Germline CDR1 and CDR2: LNHNV and YYDKDF (reference sequence). The DNA for the CDR3 is TGTGCCACCAGCAGAGAATACAGACCAGAGACCCAGTACTTC. This gives the protein CATSREYRPETQYF.

For the CDR3, the DNA is TGTGCCAGCAGCTTACGGGACAGGGGGCATGGTGAGCAGTTCTTC. Translated: CASSLRDRGHGEQFF. This chain joins TRBV7-2 and TRBJ2-5; 12 bases line up with TRBD1. The J call may be wrong; the DNA end is better matched by TRBJ2-1. The length of the CDR3 is 15 residues. Germline CDR1 SGHTA, CDR2 FQGNSA.

The chain is built from TRBV27 and TRBJ2-1; D possibly corresponds to TRBD1 (5 bases). The CDR3 loop spans 11 amino acids. CDR1 is MNHEY and CDR2 is SMNVEV in the germline V gene (reference sequence). With 8 bases removed from V and 7 bases from J, the gap between germline ends came to 9 bases. This CDR3 is CASEKGNEQFF. The CDR3 DNA follows: TGTGCCAGCGAGAAGGGGAATGAGCAGTTCTTC.